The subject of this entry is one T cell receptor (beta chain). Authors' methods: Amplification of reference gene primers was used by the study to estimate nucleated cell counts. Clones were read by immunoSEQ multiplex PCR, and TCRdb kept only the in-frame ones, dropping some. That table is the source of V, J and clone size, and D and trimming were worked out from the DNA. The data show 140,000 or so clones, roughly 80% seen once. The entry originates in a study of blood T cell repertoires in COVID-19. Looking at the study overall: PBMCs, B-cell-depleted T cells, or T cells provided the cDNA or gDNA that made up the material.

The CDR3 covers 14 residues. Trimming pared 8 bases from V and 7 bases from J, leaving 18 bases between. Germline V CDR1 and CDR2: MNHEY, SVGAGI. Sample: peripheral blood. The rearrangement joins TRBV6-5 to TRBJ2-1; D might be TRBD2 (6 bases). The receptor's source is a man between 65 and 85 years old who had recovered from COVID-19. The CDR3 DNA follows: TGTGCCAGCGGATCCCCACTAGCCTTTAATGAGCAGTTCTTC. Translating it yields CASGSPLAFNEQFF.